This TCR beta chain was documented in a study of cytomegalovirus exposure and HLA in healthy donors. Both 60 Vbeta primers and 13 Jbeta primers went into the PCR. Produced via immunoSEQ multiplex PCR; TCRdb's table is partial and in-frame only. The table includes about 200,000 clones, more than 75% detected once. Nominal health characterized the donors when sampled, though unrecorded immune exposures were likely. Looked up from germline, CDR1 is SEHNR and CDR2 is FQNEAQ (reference sequence). The CDR3 covers 15 residues. Germline trimming cut 1 base from V and 4 bases from J; bases unmatched to any gene: 3.

Sequenced input: PBMCs. The source of this sequence is a middle-aged woman in good health and CMV-seronegative. This sequence joins TRBV7-9 and TRBJ1-2; 10 nucleotides align to TRBD1. The CDR3 DNA is TGTGCCAGCAGCTTAGGACAGGGGGCTGGCTATGGCTACACCTTC. It is translated as CASSLGQGAGYGYTF.